The rows below give T cell receptor beta chains drawn from one sample of a study of blood T cell repertoires in COVID-19. The method was immunoSEQ multiplex PCR; TCRdb's version includes in-frame clones alone and lacks a portion of them. The sample lists under 300,000 clones, around nine tenths occurring once. Sequencing was performed on peripheral blood. These TCRs come from a woman between 40 and 55 years old who had recovered from COVID-19. The CDR3 runs from the conserved cysteine through the conserved F or W. Each record gives: V gene, clone size, D gene, J gene, CDR3 protein, CDR3 DNA. D genes are given only for firm matches. Clone size is shown for a subset of rows, as once, few, many or a class of expanded clone.

v_call: TRBV7-6
clone_size: few
d_call: NA
j_call: TRBJ2-1
cdr3_aa: CASSLAGPDSYNEQFF
cdr3_nt: TGTGCCAGCAGCTTAGCTGGCCCCGACAGTTACAATGAGCAGTTCTTC

v_call: TRBV11-1
clone_size: NA
d_call: NA
j_call: TRBJ2-7
cdr3_aa: CASRLGPGSYEQYF
cdr3_nt: TGTGCCAGCAGGTTAGGGCCGGGTTCCTACGAGCAGTACTTC

v_call: TRBV4-1
clone_size: NA
d_call: TRBD1
j_call: TRBJ2-5
cdr3_aa: CASSQGYGTGRQETQYF
cdr3_nt: TGCGCCAGCAGCCAAGGTTACGGGACAGGGAGACAAGAGACCCAGTACTTC

v_call: TRBV30
clone_size: NA
d_call: TRBD1
j_call: TRBJ1-1
cdr3_aa: CAWGRTGGRAFF
cdr3_nt: TGTGCCTGGGGCCGGACAGGGGGGAGAGCTTTCTTT

v_call: TRBV5-4
clone_size: NA
d_call: TRBD1
j_call: TRBJ1-1
cdr3_aa: CASSAGTANTEAFF
cdr3_nt: TGTGCCAGCAGCGCCGGGACAGCGAACACTGAAGCTTTCTTT

v_call: TRBV15
clone_size: once
d_call: NA
j_call: TRBJ2-2
cdr3_aa: CATSSVMGMTRHTGELFF
cdr3_nt: TGTGCCACCAGCAGTGTTATGGGGATGACTAGGCATACCGGGGAGCTGTTTTTT

v_call: TRBV18
clone_size: NA
d_call: NA
j_call: TRBJ1-5
cdr3_aa: CASSGAYSNQPQHF
cdr3_nt: TGTGCCAGCTCAGGGGCCTATAGCAATCAGCCCCAGCATTTT

v_call: TRBV28
clone_size: NA
d_call: TRBD1
j_call: TRBJ1-4
cdr3_aa: CASSSYREQGAWGNEKLFF
cdr3_nt: TGTGCCAGCAGTTCTTATCGTGAACAGGGGGCATGGGGTAATGAAAAACTGTTTTTT

v_call: TRBV2
clone_size: NA
d_call: NA
j_call: TRBJ2-3
cdr3_aa: CASKDRFLTDTQYF
cdr3_nt: TGTGCCAGCAAGGACAGATTTCTCACAGATACGCAGTATTTT

v_call: TRBV6-6
clone_size: few
d_call: NA
j_call: TRBJ1-6
cdr3_aa: CASIEGAYNSPLHF
cdr3_nt: TGTGCCAGCATCGAGGGTGCCTATAATTCACCCCTCCACTTT